What follows are 25 T cell receptor beta chains derived from one specimen sequenced in a study of shared clonotypes between healthy human individuals. It was CD45RO-negative cells, positively selected for CCR7, that made up naive CD8 cells, with terminally differentiated effector memory CD45RA+ cells excluded. The protocol was immunoSEQ multiplex PCR, while the TCRdb copy is restricted to in-frame clones and leaves out a portion. The sample records some 2,100,000 clones, around 93% being singletons. Sequenced sample: naive CD8+ T cells from PBMCs. The receptors derive from a man aged 18 to 29 in good health. Some clones in this sample may be carry-over from other donors' samples.

This clone was recorded once. The genes are TRBV4-3 and TRBJ2-1, with TRBD2 matching 12 bases. The CDR3 consists of 16 residues. Germline CDR1 is LGHNA and CDR2 is YSLEER. The junction had 8 bases not matched to a gene; V was cut back by 4 bases and J by 7 bases. The CDR3 coding sequence is TGCGCCAGCAGCCCGGGGCTAGCGGGAGGGGGGAATGAGCAGTTCTTC. Translation: CASSPGLAGGGNEQFF.

CDR3 sequence (DNA): TGCGCCAGCAGCCCATTATGGGACTCAAATGAAAAACTGTTTTTT. Translated: CASSPLWDSNEKLFF. The chain employs TRBV4-3 and TRBJ1-4, with TRBD1 as a possible D gene (5 bases). Germline values: CDR1 LGHNA, CDR2 YSLEER. V shed 4 bases and J shed 5 bases, with 14 bases lying between them. The CDR3 is 15 amino acids.

The chain joins TRBV7-2 to TRBJ1-5; 8 nucleotides match TRBD1. Germline assignment: CDR1 SGHTA and CDR2 FQGNSA. After removal of 3 bases from V and 3 bases from J, the junction contained 4 bases not matched to a gene. This CDR3 has 15 residues. CDR3 sequence reads: CASSLGRGLNQPQHF. CDR3 nucleotides: TGTGCCAGCAGCTTGGGCAGGGGGCTCAATCAGCCCCAGCATTTT.

This clone was counted ten times or more. The chain links TRBV10-2 to TRBJ1-2; no definite D call. The germline CDR1 and CDR2 sequences are WSHSY and SAAADI. The CDR3 is made up of 15 amino acids. V was pared by 0 bases and J by 1 base, with 9 bases between. The CDR3 region has the DNA TGCGCCAGCAGTGAGTCCTATTCTGATAACTATGGCTACACCTTC. It encodes CASSESYSDNYGYTF.

The CDR3 nucleotides read TGCAGCGCTGCCGGGACAGTGATTTCTGGGGCCAACGTCCTGACTTTC. It encodes CSAAGTVISGANVLTF. The chain recombines TRBV29-1 with TRBJ2-6, with 7 nucleotides matching TRBD1. Germline assignment: CDR1 SQVTM and CDR2 ANQGSEA. This CDR3 is 16 amino acids long. V trimming: 7 bases; J trimming: 1 base; junction bases outside the gene matches: 10.

This chain joins TRBV28 and TRBJ2-5; TRBD1 is a possible D gene (6 bases). Germline assignment: CDR1 MDHEN and CDR2 SYDVKM. Trimming removed 1 base at V and 5 bases at J, with 11 bases between. The CDR3 covers 14 residues. The CDR3 coding sequence is TGTGCCAGCAGTTTATCACAGGGATGGGAGACCCAGTACTTC. Its protein product is CASSLSQGWETQYF. Supplemented by reference TRBV28 and TRBJ2-5, the full variable domain reads DVKVTQSSRYLVKRTGEKVFLECVQDMDHENMFWYRQDPGLGLRLIYFSYDVKMKEKGDIPEGYSVSREKKERFSLILESASTNQTSMYLCASSLSQGWETQYFGPGTRLLVL.

The rearrangement links TRBV4-2 to TRBJ2-1, with TRBD2 as a possible D gene (6 bases). V lost 6 bases to trimming and J lost 0 bases, with 18 bases between them. Germline assignment: CDR1 LGHNA and CDR2 YNFKEQ. The CDR3 has 17 residues. The CDR3 here is CASSQSERGSSYNEQFF. CDR3 bases: TGTGCCAGCAGTCAATCGGAACGGGGGAGCTCCTACAATGAGCAGTTCTTC.

The chain carries TRBV5-1 and TRBJ1-1; 8 positions match TRBD1. The CDR3 spans 14 residues. Germline CDR1 SGHRS, CDR2 YFSETQ. Unmatched junction bases numbered 7, after V lost 7 bases and J lost 2 bases. CDR3 coding DNA: TGCGCCAGCCAAGGACAGGGATTAAACACTGAAGCTTTCTTT. This codes for CASQGQGLNTEAFF. The whole variable domain, filled in from reference TRBV5-1 and TRBJ1-1, reads KAGVTQTPRYLIKTRGQQVTLSCSPISGHRSVSWYQQTPGQGLQFLFEYFSETQRNKGNFPGRFSGRQFSNSRSEMNVSTLELGDSALYLCASQGQGLNTEAFFGQGTRLTVV.

The J gene is TRBJ2-3, the V gene TRBV14; D gene unclear. V lost 6 bases, J lost 5 bases, and 9 bases lay in between. This CDR3 region has 12 residues. Germline-derived CDR1 and CDR2 are SGHDN and FVKESK. This chain's CDR3 is CASRHLGDTQYF. The CDR3 DNA follows: TGTGCCAGCAGACATCTAGGAGATACGCAGTATTTT.

The chain uses TRBV25-1 and TRBJ2-7, with a tentative D call TRBD1 (6 bases). The V end was cut by 5 bases, the J end by 3 bases, with 14 bases between. Germline-derived CDR1 and CDR2 are MGHDK and SYGVNS. The CDR3 covers 14 residues. CDR3 bases: TGTGCCAGCAGTCCTTACGAAGGGGGCTACGAGCAGTACTTC. Translation gives CASSPYEGGYEQYF.

V usage is TRBV27 and J usage is TRBJ2-4, with D maybe TRBD2 (6 bases). Germline V gene sequence: CDR1 MNHEY, CDR2 SMNVEV (reference sequence). The CDR3 spans 14 residues. Trimming left V 5 bases short and J 6 bases short, with 14 bases between. The chain's CDR3 is CASSPRVGGNIQYF. The CDR3 region has the DNA TGTGCCAGCAGTCCCAGGGTGGGGGGAAACATTCAGTACTTC.

The chain combines TRBV27 with TRBJ2-1; 12 bases fit TRBD2. The CDR3 has 18 amino acids. The trim removed 6 bases at V and 6 bases at J, leaving 15 bases unmatched. CDR1 and CDR2 from the germline V gene are MNHEY and SMNVEV (reference sequence). This chain's CDR3 is CASSSRTSGKSGLNEQFF. CDR3 DNA: TGTGCCAGCAGCTCCCGGACTAGCGGGAAGTCGGGCCTCAATGAGCAGTTCTTC.

The CDR3 region has the DNA TGTGCCAGCAGTCCTAGCGGGAGTTGGGATGAGCAGTTCTTC. It specifies CASSPSGSWDEQFF. The chain recombines TRBV6-5 with TRBJ2-1, with 10 bases that match TRBD2. Per the germline V gene, CDR1 is MNHEY and CDR2 is SVGAGI. The CDR3 has 14 amino acids. With 5 bases clipped from V and 8 bases from J, the junction kept 6 bases outside the gene matches.

V and J are TRBV7-9 and TRBJ2-1; a weak D match, TRBD2 (5 bases). Between the trimmed V and J ends, which lost 3 bases and 10 bases, there was a span of 7 bases. The CDR3 runs 11 residues. The V gene's germline CDR1 is SEHNR and CDR2 FQNEAQ (reference sequence). CDR3 sequence: CASSFTGEQFF. CDR3 DNA sequence: TGTGCCAGCAGCTTCACGGGGGAGCAGTTCTTC.

The chain carries TRBV6-1 and TRBJ1-1; D remains ambiguous. Trimming stripped 2 bases from V and 1 base from J, with 5 bases between. Germline CDR1 and CDR2: MNHNS and SASEGT. CDR3 size: 13 residues. The CDR3 loop is CASSEKENTEAFF. The DNA for the CDR3 is TGTGCCAGCAGTGAAAAGGAGAACACTGAAGCTTTCTTT.

This clone was seen only a few times. The CDR3 DNA sequence: TGTGCCAGCAGCGGGACAAACTATAGCAATCAGCCCCAGCATTTT. Translating gives CASSGTNYSNQPQHF. V is TRBV7-9 and J is TRBJ1-5, with a tentative D call TRBD1 (6 bases). The germline CDR1 and CDR2 sequences are SEHNR and FQNEAQ (reference sequence). The CDR3 is 15 residues long. Trimming removed 5 bases at V and 0 bases at J, with 11 bases between.

The chain links TRBV5-6 to TRBJ2-7; unclear D gene. CDR1 is SGHDT and CDR2 is YYEEEE in the germline V gene. This CDR3 comprises 12 residues. V lost 2 bases and J lost 3, with 6 bases in between. The CDR3 loop reads CASSLVHYEQYF. The CDR3 DNA reads TGTGCCAGCAGCTTAGTACACTACGAGCAGTACTTC.

The chain couples TRBV13 to TRBJ2-1, with 12 bases fitting TRBD2. Trimming at V came to 5 bases and at J to 4 bases, leaving 18 bases not matched to a gene. The CDR3 is 20 residues long. CDR1 is PRHDT and CDR2 is FYEKMQ in the germline V gene (reference sequence). This CDR3 is CASSPRLAGDSMANYNEQFF. The CDR3 DNA sequence: TGTGCCAGCAGCCCGCGACTAGCGGGAGATTCCATGGCGAATTACAATGAGCAGTTCTTC.

The V gene is TRBV7-8, the J gene TRBJ2-7; D unresolved. The CDR3 has 14 amino acids. V gave up 0 bases and J gave up 2 bases, with 8 bases separating them. CDR1 and CDR2 from the germline V gene are SGHVS and FQNEAQ. The CDR3 DNA reads as TGTGCCAGCAGCTTAGCGCGTGCAACCTACGAGCAGTACTTC. Amino acids: CASSLARATYEQYF.

Worth noting for this clone: In the same sample, other DNA sequences code for this CDR3. This chain uses TRBV27 with TRBJ2-1; maybe TRBD1 (5 bases). Trimming left V 4 bases short and J 4 bases short, with 8 bases between. This CDR3 has 13 residues. Germline lookup yields CDR1 MNHEY and CDR2 SMNVEV (reference sequence). The CDR3 region is CASSSAGYNEQFF. In DNA form, the CDR3 reads TGTGCCAGCAGTTCTGCAGGGTACAATGAGCAGTTCTTC.

The rearrangement links TRBV13 to TRBJ2-7; D unclear. Germline CDR1 PRHDT, CDR2 FYEKMQ (reference sequence). This CDR3 has 14 amino acids. The V end lost 5 bases, the J end lost 2 bases, and 13 bases lay between the germline ends. Here the CDR3 reads CASSPTGRTYEQYF. The CDR3 DNA sequence: TGTGCCAGCAGCCCTACTGGGCGGACCTACGAGCAGTACTTC.

J is TRBJ2-1 and V is TRBV14; D possibly uses TRBD1 or TRBD2 (5 bases each). V lost 5 bases to trimming and J lost 0 bases, with 11 bases between them. The germline V gene has CDR1 SGHDN and CDR2 FVKESK. There are 15 residues in the CDR3. CDR3 amino acids: CASSWDLSSYNEQFF. In DNA form, the CDR3 reads TGTGCCAGCAGCTGGGACCTTAGCTCCTACAATGAGCAGTTCTTC.

The chain combines TRBV7-2 with TRBJ2-1; tentatively, D is TRBD2 (5 bases). This CDR3 comprises 12 residues. Germline V gene lookup returns CDR1 SGHTA and CDR2 FQGNSA. V gave up 3 bases and J gave up 9 bases, with 9 bases separating them. CDR3 sequence reads: CASSFIRGEQFF. The CDR3 nucleotides read TGTGCCAGCAGCTTCATCCGGGGTGAGCAGTTCTTC.

This rearrangement joins TRBV28 to TRBJ2-7; D gene unclear. Trimming stripped 3 bases from V and 2 bases from J, with 8 bases between. This CDR3 is built from 13 residues. Germline assignment: CDR1 MDHEN and CDR2 SYDVKM. The CDR3 sequence is CASSFLVTYEQYF. In DNA, the CDR3 is TGTGCCAGCAGTTTTTTAGTGACCTACGAGCAGTACTTC.

This clone appeared a single time. The J gene is TRBJ2-7, the V gene TRBV7-9, with a possible D match to TRBD1 (6 bases). The V gene's germline CDR1 is SEHNR and CDR2 FQNEAQ (reference sequence). The CDR3 has 15 residues. Between the trimmed V and J ends, which lost 4 bases and 3 bases, there was a span of 16 bases. The CDR3 spells CASSSAWGHIYEQYF. The CDR3 nucleotides are TGTGCCAGCAGCTCTGCATGGGGACATATCTACGAGCAGTACTTC. The entire variable domain, with the rest obtained from reference TRBV7-9 and TRBJ2-7, is as follows: DTGVSQNPRHKITKRGQNVTFRCDPISEHNRLYWYRQTLGQGPEFLTYFQNEAQLEKSRLLSDRFSAERPKGSFSTLEIQRTEQGDSAMYLCASSSAWGHIYEQYFGPGTRLTVT.